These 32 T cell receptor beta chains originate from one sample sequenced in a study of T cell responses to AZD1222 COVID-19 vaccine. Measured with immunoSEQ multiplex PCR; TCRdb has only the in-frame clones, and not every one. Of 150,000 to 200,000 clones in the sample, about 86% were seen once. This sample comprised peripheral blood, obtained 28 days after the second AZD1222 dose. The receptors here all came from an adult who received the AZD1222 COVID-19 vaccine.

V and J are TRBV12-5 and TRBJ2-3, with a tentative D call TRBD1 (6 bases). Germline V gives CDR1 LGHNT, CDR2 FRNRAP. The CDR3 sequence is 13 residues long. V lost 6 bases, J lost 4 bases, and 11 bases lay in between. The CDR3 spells CASGLTGPDTQYF. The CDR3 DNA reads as TGTGCTAGTGGCTTGACAGGTCCAGATACGCAGTATTTT.

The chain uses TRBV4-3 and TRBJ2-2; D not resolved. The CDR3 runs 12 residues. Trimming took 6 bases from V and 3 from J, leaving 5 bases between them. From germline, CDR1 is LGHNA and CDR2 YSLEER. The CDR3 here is CASSPDTGELFF. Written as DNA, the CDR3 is TGCGCCAGCAGTCCGGACACCGGGGAGCTGTTTTTT.

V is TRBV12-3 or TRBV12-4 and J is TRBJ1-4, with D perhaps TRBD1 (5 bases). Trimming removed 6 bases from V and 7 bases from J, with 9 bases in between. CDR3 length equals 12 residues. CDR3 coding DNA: TGTGCCAGCAGCCCGGGGCCTGAAAAACTGTTTTTT. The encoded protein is CASSPGPEKLFF.

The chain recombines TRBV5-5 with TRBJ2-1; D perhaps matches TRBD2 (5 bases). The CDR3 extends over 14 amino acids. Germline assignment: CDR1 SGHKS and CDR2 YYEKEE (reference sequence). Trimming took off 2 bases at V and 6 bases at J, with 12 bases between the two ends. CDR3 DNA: TGTGCCAGCAGCTTTCGGGTCCGGGGCAATGAGCAGTTCTTC. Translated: CASSFRVRGNEQFF.

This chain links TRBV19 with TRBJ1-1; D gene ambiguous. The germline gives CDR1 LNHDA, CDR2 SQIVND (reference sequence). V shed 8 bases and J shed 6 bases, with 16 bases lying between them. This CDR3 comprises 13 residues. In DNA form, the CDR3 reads TGTGCCAGTCGCCCCACTCGGGAGGCTGAAGCTTTCTTT. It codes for CASRPTREAEAFF.

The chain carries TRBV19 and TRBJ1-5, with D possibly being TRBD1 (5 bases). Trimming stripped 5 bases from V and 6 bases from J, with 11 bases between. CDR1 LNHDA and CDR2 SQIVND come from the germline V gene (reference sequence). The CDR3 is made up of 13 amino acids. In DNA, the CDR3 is TGTGCCAGTAGTCCGGGACCAATTCAGCCCCAGCATTTT. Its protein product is CASSPGPIQPQHF.

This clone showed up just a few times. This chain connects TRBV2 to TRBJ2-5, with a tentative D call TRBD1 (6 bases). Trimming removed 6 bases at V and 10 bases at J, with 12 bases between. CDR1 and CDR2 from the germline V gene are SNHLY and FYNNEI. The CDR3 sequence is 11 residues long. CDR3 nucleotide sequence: TGTGCCAGCAGGCAGGGGAGAATCCAGTACTTC. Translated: CASRQGRIQYF.

DNA of the CDR3: TGTGCCAGCAGCTCCCTTAGAGACTGGAACGGGGAGCTGTTTTTT. Translated, it gives CASSSLRDWNGELFF. V and J are TRBV7-9 and TRBJ2-2; D not resolved. This CDR3 contains 15 residues. V lost 4 bases and J lost 7, with 16 bases in between. CDR1 is SEHNR, CDR2 FQNEAQ, per germline (reference sequence).

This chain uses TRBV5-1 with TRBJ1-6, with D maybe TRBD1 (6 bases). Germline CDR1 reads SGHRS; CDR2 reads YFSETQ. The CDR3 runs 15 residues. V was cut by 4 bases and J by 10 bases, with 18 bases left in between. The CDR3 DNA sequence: TGCGCCAGCAGCCCGTACGGGGGCGCAGGGTCACCCCTCCACTTT. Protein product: CASSPYGGAGSPLHF.

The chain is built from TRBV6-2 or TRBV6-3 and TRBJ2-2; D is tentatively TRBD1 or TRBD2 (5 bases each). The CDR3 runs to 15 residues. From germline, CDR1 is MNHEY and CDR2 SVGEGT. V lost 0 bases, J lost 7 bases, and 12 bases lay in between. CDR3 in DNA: TGTGCCAGCAGTTACTCCGGGACCCCCGGCGGGGAGCTGTTTTTT. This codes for CASSYSGTPGGELFF.

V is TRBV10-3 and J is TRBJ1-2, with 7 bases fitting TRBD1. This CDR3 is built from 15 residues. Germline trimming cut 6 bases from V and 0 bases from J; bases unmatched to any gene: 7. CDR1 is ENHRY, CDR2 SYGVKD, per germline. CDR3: CAISQGDRANYGYTF. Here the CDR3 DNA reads TGTGCCATCAGCCAGGGGGACAGAGCTAACTATGGCTACACCTTC.

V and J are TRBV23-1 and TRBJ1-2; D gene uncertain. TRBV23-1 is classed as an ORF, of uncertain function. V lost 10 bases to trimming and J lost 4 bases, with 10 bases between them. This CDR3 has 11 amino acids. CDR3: CATLGVYGYTF. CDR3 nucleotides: TGCGCCACCCTAGGAGTCTATGGCTACACCTTC.

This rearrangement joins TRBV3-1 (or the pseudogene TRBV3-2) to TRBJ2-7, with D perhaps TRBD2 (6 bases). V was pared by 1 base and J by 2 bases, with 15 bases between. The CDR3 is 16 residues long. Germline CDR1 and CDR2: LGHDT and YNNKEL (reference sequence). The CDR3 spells CASSQGLLALTYEQYF. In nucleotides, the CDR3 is TGTGCCAGCAGCCAAGGTCTGCTAGCGCTTACCTACGAGCAGTACTTC.

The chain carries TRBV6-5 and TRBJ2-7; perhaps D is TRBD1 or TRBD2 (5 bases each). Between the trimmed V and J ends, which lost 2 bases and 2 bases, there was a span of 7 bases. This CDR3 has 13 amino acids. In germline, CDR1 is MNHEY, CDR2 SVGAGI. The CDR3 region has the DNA TGTGCCAGCAGTTACAGGGGACCCTACGAGCAGTACTTC. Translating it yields CASSYRGPYEQYF.

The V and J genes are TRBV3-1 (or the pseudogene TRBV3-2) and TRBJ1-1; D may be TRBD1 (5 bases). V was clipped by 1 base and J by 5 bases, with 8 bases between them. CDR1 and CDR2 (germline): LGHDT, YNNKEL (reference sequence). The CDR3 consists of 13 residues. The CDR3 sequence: CASSQGWGTEAFF. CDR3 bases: TGTGCCAGCAGCCAAGGGTGGGGGACTGAAGCTTTCTTT.

Here the CDR3 reads CASSHTASRQPQHF. The CDR3 DNA follows: TGTGCCAGCAGTCACACAGCGTCGCGGCAGCCCCAGCATTTT. The V call is TRBV6-5, the J call TRBJ1-5; D is uncertain. V dropped 5 bases and J dropped 7 bases, with 15 bases sitting between them. This CDR3 is 14 amino acids long. CDR1 is MNHEY and CDR2 is SVGAGI in the germline V gene.

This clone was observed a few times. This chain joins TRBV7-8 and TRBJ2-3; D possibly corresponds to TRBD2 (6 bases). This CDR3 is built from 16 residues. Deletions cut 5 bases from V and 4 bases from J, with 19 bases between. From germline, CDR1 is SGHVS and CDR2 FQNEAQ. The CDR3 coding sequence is TGTGCCAGCAGCCCCCGATGGCGGGGAGGATCAGATACGCAGTATTTT. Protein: CASSPRWRGGSDTQYF.

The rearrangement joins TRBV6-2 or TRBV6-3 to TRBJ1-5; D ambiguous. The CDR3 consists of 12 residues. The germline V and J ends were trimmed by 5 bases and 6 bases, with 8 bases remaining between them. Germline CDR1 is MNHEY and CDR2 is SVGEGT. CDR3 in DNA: TGTGCCAGCAGTCTCTATCGTCAGCCCCAGCATTTT. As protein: CASSLYRQPQHF.

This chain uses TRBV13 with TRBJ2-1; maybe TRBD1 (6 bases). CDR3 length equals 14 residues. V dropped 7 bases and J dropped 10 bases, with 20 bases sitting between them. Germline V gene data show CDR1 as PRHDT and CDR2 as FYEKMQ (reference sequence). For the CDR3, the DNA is TGTGCCAGCACCCGACAGGAAGTTTTCGGGGAGCAGTTCTTC. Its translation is CASTRQEVFGEQFF.

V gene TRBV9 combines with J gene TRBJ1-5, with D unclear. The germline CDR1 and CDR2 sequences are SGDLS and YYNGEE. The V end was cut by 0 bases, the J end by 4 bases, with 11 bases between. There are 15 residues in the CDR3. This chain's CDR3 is CASSVEPGLNQPQHF. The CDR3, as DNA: TGTGCCAGCAGCGTAGAGCCGGGTTTGAATCAGCCCCAGCATTTT.

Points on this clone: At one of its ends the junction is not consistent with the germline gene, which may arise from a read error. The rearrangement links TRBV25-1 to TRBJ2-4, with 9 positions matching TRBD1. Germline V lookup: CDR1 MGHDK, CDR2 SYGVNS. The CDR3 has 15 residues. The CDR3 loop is CASSGQGLAKNIQYF. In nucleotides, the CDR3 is TGTGCCAGTAGTGGACAGGGGTTGGCCAAAAACATTCAGTACTTC.

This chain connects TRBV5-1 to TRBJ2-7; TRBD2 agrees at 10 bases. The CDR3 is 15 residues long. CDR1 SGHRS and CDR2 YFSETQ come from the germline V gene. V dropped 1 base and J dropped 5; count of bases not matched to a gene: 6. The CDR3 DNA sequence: TGCGCCAGCAGCTTGCTTACTAGCGGGGACCACGAGCAGTACTTC. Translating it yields CASSLLTSGDHEQYF.

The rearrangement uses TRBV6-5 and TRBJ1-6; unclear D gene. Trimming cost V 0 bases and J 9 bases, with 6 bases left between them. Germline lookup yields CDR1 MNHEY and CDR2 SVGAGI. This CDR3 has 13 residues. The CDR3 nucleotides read TGTGCCAGCAGTTACTCGCGGAGTTCACCCCTCCACTTT. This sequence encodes CASSYSRSSPLHF.

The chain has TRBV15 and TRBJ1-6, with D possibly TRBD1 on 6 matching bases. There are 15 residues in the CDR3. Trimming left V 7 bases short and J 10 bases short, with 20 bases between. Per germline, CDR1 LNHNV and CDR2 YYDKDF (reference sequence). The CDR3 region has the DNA TGTGCCACCACCCAAGGGGGAGGATATGAGTCACCCCTCCACTTT. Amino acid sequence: CATTQGGGYESPLHF. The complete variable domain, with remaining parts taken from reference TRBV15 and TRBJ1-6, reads DAMVIQNPRYQVTQFGKPVTLSCSQTLNHNVMYWYQQKSSQAPKLLFHYYDKDFNNEADTPDNFQSRRPNTSFCFLDIRSPGLGDTAMYLCATTQGGGYESPLHFGNGTRLTVT.

DNA for the CDR3: TGTGCCAGCAGCCCAAATAGCGGGGAGCTGTTTTTT. Protein: CASSPNSGELFF. The chain has TRBV11-3 and TRBJ2-2; D remains ambiguous. The CDR3 is 12 amino acids. With 5 bases removed from V and 7 bases from J, the gap between germline ends came to 8 bases. The germline V gene encodes CDR1 SGHNT and CDR2 YENEEA.

The CDR3 region has the DNA TGTGCCAGCAGTTCAAAAGGGGGGGTCTATGGCTACACCTTC. It codes for CASSSKGGVYGYTF. The V gene is TRBV9, the J gene TRBJ1-2; D is perhaps TRBD1 (6 bases). Germline V CDR1 and CDR2: SGDLS, YYNGEE. V shed 5 bases and J shed 4 bases, with 15 bases lying between them. CDR3 size: 14 residues.

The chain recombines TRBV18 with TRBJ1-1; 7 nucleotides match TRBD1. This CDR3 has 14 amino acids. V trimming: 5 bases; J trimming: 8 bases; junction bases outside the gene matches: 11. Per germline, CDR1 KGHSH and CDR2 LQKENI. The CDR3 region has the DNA TGTGCCAGCTCATCTAATCCGGGACAGATAGAAGCTTTCTTT. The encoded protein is CASSSNPGQIEAFF.

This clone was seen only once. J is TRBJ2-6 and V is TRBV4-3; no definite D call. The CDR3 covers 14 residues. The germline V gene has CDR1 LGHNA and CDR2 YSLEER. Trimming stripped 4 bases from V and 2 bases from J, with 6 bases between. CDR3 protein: CASSLEAGANVLTF. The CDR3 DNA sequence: TGCGCCAGCAGCCTAGAAGCTGGGGCCAACGTCCTGACTTTC.

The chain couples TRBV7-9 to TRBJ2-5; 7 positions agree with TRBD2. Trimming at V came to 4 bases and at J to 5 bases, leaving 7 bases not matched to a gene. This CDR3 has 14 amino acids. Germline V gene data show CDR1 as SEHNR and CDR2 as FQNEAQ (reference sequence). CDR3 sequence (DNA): TGTGCCAGCAGCTGGGGTCCTAGCGGCGAGACCCAGTACTTC. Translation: CASSWGPSGETQYF. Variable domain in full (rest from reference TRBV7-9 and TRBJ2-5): DTGVSQNPRHKITKRGQNVTFRCDPISEHNRLYWYRQTLGQGPEFLTYFQNEAQLEKSRLLSDRFSAERPKGSFSTLEIQRTEQGDSAMYLCASSWGPSGETQYFGPGTRLLVL.

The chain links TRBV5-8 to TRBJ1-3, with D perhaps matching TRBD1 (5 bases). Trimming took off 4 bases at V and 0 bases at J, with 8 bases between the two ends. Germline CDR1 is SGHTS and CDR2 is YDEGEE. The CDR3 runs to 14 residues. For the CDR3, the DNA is TGTGCCAGCAGCCGGGACCACTCTGGAAACACCATATATTTT. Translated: CASSRDHSGNTIYF.

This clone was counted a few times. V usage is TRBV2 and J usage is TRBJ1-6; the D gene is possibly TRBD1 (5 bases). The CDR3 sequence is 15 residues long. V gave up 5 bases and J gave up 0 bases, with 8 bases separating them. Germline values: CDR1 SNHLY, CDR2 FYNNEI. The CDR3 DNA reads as TGTGCCAGCAGTCCAGGGAGCTCCTATAATTCACCCCTCCACTTT. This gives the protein CASSPGSSYNSPLHF.

DNA of the CDR3: TGTGCCAGTGCATACGAGGGGATCAATTCACCCCTCCACTTT. Translation gives CASAYEGINSPLHF. The genes are TRBV6-5 and TRBJ1-6, with D possibly matching TRBD1 (5 bases). CDR1 MNHEY and CDR2 SVGAGI come from the germline V gene. The CDR3 has 14 residues. V gave up 9 bases and J gave up 7 bases, with 16 bases separating them.